These 2 T cell receptor beta chains were sequenced from one sample in a study of shared clonotypes between healthy human individuals. Libraries were prepared by immunoSEQ multiplex PCR; TCRdb keeps only in-frame clonotypes and omits some of them. The sample contains 2 million to 3 million clones, 93% of which appear only once. The sample consisted of naive CD4+ T cells from PBMCs. The subset here: CD45RA+ positively selected. The receptors were sampled from a young man in good health. Some clones in this sample may be carry-over from other donors' samples.

This rearrangement joins TRBV6-4 to TRBJ2-3, with D perhaps matching TRBD1 (5 bases). The CDR3 covers 16 residues. Germline CDR1 MRHNA, CDR2 SNTAGT. Trimming removed 6 bases from V and 0 bases from J, with 16 bases in between. The CDR3 protein is CASRASGPPSTDTQYF. The DNA of the CDR3 is TGTGCCAGCAGGGCGTCAGGGCCCCCGAGCACAGATACGCAGTATTTT.

The chain carries TRBV5-4 and TRBJ2-1; 9 nucleotides match TRBD2. The germline V gene encodes CDR1 SGHNT and CDR2 YYREEE (reference sequence). The trim removed 3 bases at V and 8 bases at J, leaving 9 bases unmatched. This CDR3 contains 15 residues. CDR3 DNA sequence: TGTGCCAGCAGCTCCGGGACTAGCAGCAGCGATGAGCAGTTCTTC. Amino acid sequence: CASSSGTSSSDEQFF.